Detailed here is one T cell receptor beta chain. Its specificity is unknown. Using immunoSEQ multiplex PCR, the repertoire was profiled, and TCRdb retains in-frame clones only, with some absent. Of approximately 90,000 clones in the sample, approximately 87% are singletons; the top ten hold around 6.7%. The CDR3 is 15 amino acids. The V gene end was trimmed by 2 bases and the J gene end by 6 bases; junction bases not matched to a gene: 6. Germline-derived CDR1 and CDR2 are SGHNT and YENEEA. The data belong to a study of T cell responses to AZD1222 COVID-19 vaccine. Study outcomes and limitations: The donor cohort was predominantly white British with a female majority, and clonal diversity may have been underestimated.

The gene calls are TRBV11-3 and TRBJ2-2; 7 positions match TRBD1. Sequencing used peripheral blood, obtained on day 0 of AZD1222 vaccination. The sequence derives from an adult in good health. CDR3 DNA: TGTGCCAGCAGCTTACGACAGGGCGGCGCCGGGGAGCTGTTTTTT. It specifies CASSLRQGGAGELFF.